The 25 T cell receptor beta chains reported below all come from one sample, sequenced in a study of cytomegalovirus exposure and HLA in healthy donors. PCR involved 60 Vbeta and 13 Jbeta primers. Sequencing used immunoSEQ multiplex PCR; TCRdb keeps in-frame clones, though not all of them. The table for this sample gives fewer than 95,000 clones. The sequencing sample was made of PBMCs. The receptors originated from a woman between 40 and 55 years old in good health and CMV-seropositive.

The chain carries TRBV2 and TRBJ2-5, with unresolved D. CDR1 and CDR2 from the germline V gene are SNHLY and FYNNEI. There are 16 residues in the CDR3. Trimming removed 8 bases at V and 5 bases at J, with 24 bases between. CDR3 protein: CASLKLEIFDWETQYF. CDR3 coding DNA: TGTGCCAGCCTCAAGTTGGAAATTTTTGACTGGGAGACCCAGTACTTC. Full variable domain (remainder filled in from reference TRBV2 and TRBJ2-5): EPEVTQTPSHQVTQMGQEVILRCVPISNHLYFYWYRQILGQKVEFLVSFYNNEISEKSEIFDDQFSVERPDGSNFTLKIRSTKLEDSAMYFCASLKLEIFDWETQYFGPGTRLLVL.

As to this clone: Other DNA sequences within the sample encode an identical CDR3. The CDR3, as DNA: TGTGCCAGCAGTGAATCTGGGCTAGCGGGTTTTGGGTACGAGCAGTACTTC. Its translation is CASSESGLAGFGYEQYF. The chain links TRBV2 to TRBJ2-7; 8 positions match TRBD2. The CDR3 has 17 amino acids. The germline gives CDR1 SNHLY, CDR2 FYNNEI. V lost 2 bases to trimming and J lost 4 bases; unmatched junction nucleotides: 13.

V usage is TRBV6-1 and J usage is TRBJ1-4; a weak D match, TRBD1 (5 bases). Trimming removed 3 bases at V and 3 bases at J, with 11 bases between. Germline V CDR1 and CDR2: MNHNS, SASEGT. The CDR3 totals 15 residues. CDR3 nucleotides: TGTGCCAGCAGTGAGTCGGCCAGGGCTAATGAAAAACTGTTTTTT. It specifies CASSESARANEKLFF.

The chain has TRBV18 and TRBJ1-6, with D perhaps TRBD1 (6 bases). CDR1 and CDR2 from the germline V gene are KGHSH and LQKENI. The germline V and J ends were trimmed by 3 bases and 2 bases, with 14 bases remaining between them. The CDR3 covers 17 residues. The CDR3 protein is CASSPTGGGTYNSPLHF. CDR3 coding DNA: TGTGCCAGCTCACCTACCGGGGGGGGCACCTATAATTCACCCCTCCACTTT.

The chain couples TRBV7-2 to TRBJ2-7; a weak D match, TRBD1 (5 bases). CDR1 is SGHTA, CDR2 FQGNSA, per germline. Trimming took off 4 bases at V and 6 bases at J, with 13 bases between the two ends. The CDR3 totals 13 residues. The chain's CDR3 is CASSYQGVGEQYF. The CDR3 nucleotides read TGTGCCAGCAGCTACCAAGGGGTTGGCGAGCAGTACTTC.

CDR3 nucleotides: TGTGCCAGCAGTTACGGGACTAGCGGCATCACAGATACGCAGTATTTT. Protein sequence: CASSYGTSGITDTQYF. This chain uses TRBV6-5 with TRBJ2-3; 11 nucleotides line up with TRBD2. J gave up 2 bases and V 2 bases, and 3 bases lay outside the gene matches. This CDR3 is 16 amino acids long. CDR1 MNHEY and CDR2 SVGAGI come from the germline V gene.

The chain couples TRBV7-2 to TRBJ2-3; TRBD2 matches 10 bases. Trimming at V came to 3 bases and at J to 6 bases, leaving 6 bases not matched to a gene. The germline V gene has CDR1 SGHTA and CDR2 FQGNSA. The CDR3 is 15 amino acids. The CDR3 DNA is TGTGCCAGCAGCTTCCACCTAGCGGGAGTGGATACGCAGTATTTT. It codes for CASSFHLAGVDTQYF.

J is TRBJ2-7 and V is TRBV5-5; TRBD1 matches 9 bases. V gave up 0 bases and J gave up 1 base; unmatched junction bases: 8. The CDR3 contains 17 residues. Looked up from germline, CDR1 is SGHKS and CDR2 is YYEKEE (reference sequence). CDR3 nucleotide sequence: TGTGCCAGCAGCTTGGCCGGGACGGGACAGGGATCCTACGAGCAGTACTTC. Translating it yields CASSLAGTGQGSYEQYF.

This rearrangement joins TRBV30 to TRBJ1-2, with TRBD1 identical over 7 bases. From germline, CDR1 is GTSNPN and CDR2 SVGIG (reference sequence). V shed 8 bases, J shed 4 bases, and the junction held 13 bases outside the gene matches. The CDR3 is 14 amino acids. The CDR3: CAPKWGQPAYGYTF. The CDR3 DNA is TGTGCCCCTAAGTGGGGACAGCCAGCCTATGGCTACACCTTC.

The chain combines TRBV9 with TRBJ2-5; 7 positions match TRBD1. The DNA end is a closer match to TRBJ2-7, so the J assignment may be wrong. Germline V gene lookup returns CDR1 SGDLS and CDR2 YYNGEE. The CDR3 contains 16 residues. This chain's CDR3 is CASSVGLAGTAYEQYF. Written as DNA, the CDR3 is TGTGCCAGCAGCGTAGGTCTGGCAGGGACAGCCTACGAGCAGTACTTC.

The rearrangement links TRBV6-5 to TRBJ2-2; 7 positions match TRBD1. V was pared by 0 bases and J by 6 bases, with 4 bases of the junction left unmatched. The V gene's germline CDR1 is MNHEY and CDR2 SVGAGI. This CDR3 region has 15 residues. The CDR3 region is CASSYSTGSAGELFF. CDR3 in DNA: TGTGCCAGCAGTTACTCGACAGGGTCGGCCGGGGAGCTGTTTTTT.

The genes are TRBV7-2 and TRBJ2-3, with TRBD1 identical over 10 bases. V was pared by 5 bases and J by 3 bases, with 2 bases of the junction left unmatched. Germline assignment: CDR1 SGHTA and CDR2 FQGNSA. This CDR3 has 14 residues. CDR3 sequence reads: CASSLGQGTDTQYF. CDR3 DNA: TGTGCCAGCAGCCTGGGACAGGGGACAGATACGCAGTATTTT.

The chain uses TRBV10-3 and TRBJ1-2; D might be TRBD1 (5 bases). The CDR3 contains 13 residues. Germline lookup yields CDR1 ENHRY and CDR2 SYGVKD. V was pared by 4 bases and J by 0 bases, with 6 bases between. The CDR3 bases are TGTGCCATCAGTGCGACAGCTAACTATGGCTACACCTTC. This sequence encodes CAISATANYGYTF.

V and J are TRBV2 and TRBJ2-2, with D possibly matching TRBD2 (6 bases). The CDR3 is 15 amino acids. Germline CDR1 and CDR2: SNHLY and FYNNEI. V shed 5 bases and J shed 8 bases, with 18 bases lying between them. CDR3 protein: CASSQTGLSWGELFF. The CDR3 region has the DNA TGTGCCAGCAGTCAAACGGGACTCTCCTGGGGGGAGCTGTTTTTT.

V is TRBV6-5 and J is TRBJ1-2; maybe TRBD1 (5 bases). V lost 2 bases and J 3 bases, leaving 10 bases between the germline ends. The germline V gene has CDR1 MNHEY and CDR2 SVGAGI. The CDR3 is made up of 14 amino acids. This CDR3 is CASSYGGGDYGYTF. The CDR3 region has the DNA TGTGCCAGCAGTTACGGTGGGGGGGACTATGGCTACACCTTC.

The V and J genes are TRBV10-3 and TRBJ1-2; 11 bases line up with TRBD1. The trim removed 3 bases at V and 7 bases at J, leaving 10 bases unmatched. Germline CDR1 is ENHRY and CDR2 is SYGVKD. This CDR3 has 16 residues. For the CDR3, the DNA is TGTGCCATCAGTGACCGGACAGGGGGCGCGTCGGGTGGCTACACCTTC. Translating it yields CAISDRTGGASGGYTF.

V and J are TRBV27 and TRBJ2-1; TRBD1 agrees at 7 bases. With 5 bases clipped from V and 1 base from J, the junction kept 8 bases outside the gene matches. The length of the CDR3 is 16 residues. Germline assignment: CDR1 MNHEY and CDR2 SMNVEV (reference sequence). The CDR3 sequence: CASSPSTGQSYNEQFF. In DNA, the CDR3 is TGTGCCAGCAGTCCATCGACAGGGCAGTCCTACAATGAGCAGTTCTTC.

CDR3 DNA sequence: TGTGCCAGCAACAGACAGGGAGGCGAGCAGTACTTC. Amino acids: CASNRQGGEQYF. The V call is TRBV27, the J call TRBJ2-5, with D possibly matching TRBD1 (7 bases). The J call could be wrong; TRBJ2-7 is a better fit for the DNA end. Germline V gene data show CDR1 as MNHEY and CDR2 as SMNVEV (reference sequence). This CDR3 has 12 amino acids.

The chain links TRBV27 to TRBJ1-1; D is possibly TRBD1 (5 bases). Germline V gene sequence: CDR1 MNHEY, CDR2 SMNVEV (reference sequence). The length of the CDR3 is 14 residues. V was cut by 6 bases and J by 4 bases, with 15 bases left in between. CDR3 nucleotide sequence: TGTGCCAGCAGAGCCCGGTTGGGGCCCACTGAAGCTTTCTTT. This translates into CASRARLGPTEAFF.

A note on this clone: The sample has other DNA sequences that encode this CDR3 too. The rearrangement links TRBV5-6 to TRBJ1-5, with TRBD1 matching 9 bases. J gave up 7 bases and V 6 bases, and 17 bases lay outside the gene matches. Germline CDR1 reads SGHDT; CDR2 reads YYEEEE. There are 17 residues in the CDR3. CDR3 region: CASTTSRTGGAGQPQHF. Here the CDR3 DNA reads TGTGCCAGCACTACATCCAGAACAGGGGGCGCAGGGCAGCCCCAGCATTTT.

V usage is TRBV19 and J usage is TRBJ1-2, with unresolved D. The CDR3 sequence is 11 residues long. Trimming cost V 8 bases and J 4 bases, with 8 bases left between them. CDR1 is LNHDA and CDR2 is SQIVND in the germline V gene (reference sequence). The CDR3 loop reads CASSDVYGYTF. For the CDR3, the DNA is TGTGCCAGTTCAGATGTCTATGGCTACACCTTC.

The V call is TRBV6-4, the J call TRBJ1-2; no clear D gene. Germline values: CDR1 MRHNA, CDR2 SNTAGT. Deletions cut 3 bases from V and 6 bases from J, with 17 bases between. CDR3 length: 15 residues. The CDR3 sequence is CASSETAEVVNGYTF. In nucleotides, the CDR3 is TGTGCCAGCAGTGAAACAGCGGAGGTAGTAAATGGCTACACCTTC.

This chain joins TRBV7-2 and TRBJ1-1; D uncertain. Germline CDR1 and CDR2: SGHTA and FQGNSA. The CDR3 has 13 amino acids. Deletions cut 3 bases from V and 1 base from J, with 6 bases between. The CDR3 reads CASSFYGNTEAFF. The CDR3 DNA sequence: TGTGCCAGCAGCTTCTATGGGAACACTGAAGCTTTCTTT.

J is TRBJ1-5 and V is TRBV19; a weak D match, TRBD1 (5 bases). The CDR3 has 12 amino acids. Germline CDR1 and CDR2: LNHDA and SQIVND (reference sequence). V was trimmed by 8 bases and J by 4 bases, leaving 9 bases between them. The DNA of the CDR3 is TGTGCCAGTCAGACAGTGAATCAGCCCCAGCATTTT. It specifies CASQTVNQPQHF.

CDR3 bases: TGTGCCAGCAGCTTACGGGCAGGGTCAGATACGCAGTATTTT. It is translated as CASSLRAGSDTQYF. The chain joins TRBV7-2 to TRBJ2-3; a possible D gene is TRBD1 (5 bases). With 2 bases removed from V and 4 bases from J, the gap between germline ends came to 10 bases. The germline V gene encodes CDR1 SGHTA and CDR2 FQGNSA. The CDR3 is 14 amino acids.